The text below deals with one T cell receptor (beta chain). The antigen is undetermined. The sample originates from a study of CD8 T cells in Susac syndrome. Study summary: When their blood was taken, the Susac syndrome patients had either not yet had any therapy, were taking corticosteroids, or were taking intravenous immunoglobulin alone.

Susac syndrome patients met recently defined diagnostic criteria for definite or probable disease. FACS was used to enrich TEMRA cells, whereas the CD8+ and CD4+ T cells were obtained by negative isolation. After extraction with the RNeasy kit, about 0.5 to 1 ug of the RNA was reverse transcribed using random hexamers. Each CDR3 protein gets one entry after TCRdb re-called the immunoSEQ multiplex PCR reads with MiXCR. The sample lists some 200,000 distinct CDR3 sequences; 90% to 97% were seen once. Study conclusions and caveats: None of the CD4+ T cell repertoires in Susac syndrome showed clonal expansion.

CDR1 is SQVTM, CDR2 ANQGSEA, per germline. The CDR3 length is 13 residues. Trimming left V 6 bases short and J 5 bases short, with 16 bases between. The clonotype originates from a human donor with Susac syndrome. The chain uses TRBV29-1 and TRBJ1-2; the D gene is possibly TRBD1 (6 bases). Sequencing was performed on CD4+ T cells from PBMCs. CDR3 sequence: CSVAGGPVYGYTF. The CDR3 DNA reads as TGCAGCGTGGCCGGGGGGCCCGTTTATGGCTACACCTTC. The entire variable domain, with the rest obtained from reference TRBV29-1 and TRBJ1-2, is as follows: SAVISQKPSRDICQRGTSLTIQCQVDSQVTMMFWYRQQPGQSLTLIATANQGSEATYESGFVIDKFPISRPNLTFSTLTVSNMSPEDSSIYLCSVAGGPVYGYTFGSGTRLTVV.